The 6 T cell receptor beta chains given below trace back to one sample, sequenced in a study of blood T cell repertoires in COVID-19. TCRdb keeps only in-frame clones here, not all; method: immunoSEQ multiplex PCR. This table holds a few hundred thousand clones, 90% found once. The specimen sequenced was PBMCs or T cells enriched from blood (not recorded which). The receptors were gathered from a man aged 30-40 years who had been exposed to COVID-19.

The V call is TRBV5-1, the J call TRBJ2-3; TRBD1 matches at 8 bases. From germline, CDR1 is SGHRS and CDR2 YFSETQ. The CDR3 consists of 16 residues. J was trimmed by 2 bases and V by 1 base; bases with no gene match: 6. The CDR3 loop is CASSLLQGGITDTQYF. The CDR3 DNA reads TGCGCCAGCAGCTTGTTACAGGGGGGTATCACAGATACGCAGTATTTT.

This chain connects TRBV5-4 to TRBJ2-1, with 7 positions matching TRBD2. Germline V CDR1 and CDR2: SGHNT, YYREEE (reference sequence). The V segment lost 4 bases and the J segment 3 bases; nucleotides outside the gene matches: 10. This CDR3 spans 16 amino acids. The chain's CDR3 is CASSLTSSPGYNEQFF. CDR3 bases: TGTGCCAGCAGCCTGACTAGCTCTCCTGGCTACAATGAGCAGTTCTTC.

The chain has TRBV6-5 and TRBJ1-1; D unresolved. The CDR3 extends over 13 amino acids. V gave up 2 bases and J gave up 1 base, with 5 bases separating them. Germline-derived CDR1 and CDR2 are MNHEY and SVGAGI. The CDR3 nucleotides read TGTGCCAGCAGTTACGCGAAGAACACTGAAGCTTTCTTT. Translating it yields CASSYAKNTEAFF.

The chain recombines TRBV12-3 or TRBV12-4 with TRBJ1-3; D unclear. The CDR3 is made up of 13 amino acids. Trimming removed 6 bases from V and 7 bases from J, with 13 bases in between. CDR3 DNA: TGTGCCAGCAGGATCGCATTGGGCAACACCATATATTTT. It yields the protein CASRIALGNTIYF.

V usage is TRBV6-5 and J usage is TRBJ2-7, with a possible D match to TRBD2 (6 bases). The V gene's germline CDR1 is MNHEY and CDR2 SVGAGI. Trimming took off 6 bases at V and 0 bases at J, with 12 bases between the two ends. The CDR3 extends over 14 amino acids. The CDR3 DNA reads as TGTGCCAGCAGCTGGAGGGCAAACTCCTACGAGCAGTACTTC. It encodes CASSWRANSYEQYF.

In DNA, the CDR3 is TGTGCCAGCACACCGGACAGGGGAAGGGGAGAGACCCAGTACTTC. It yields the protein CASTPDRGRGETQYF. V gene TRBV25-1 combines with J gene TRBJ2-5; 9 bases line up with TRBD1. The V segment lost 7 bases and the J segment 4 bases; nucleotides outside the gene matches: 10. Germline V gives CDR1 MGHDK, CDR2 SYGVNS. This CDR3 comprises 15 residues.